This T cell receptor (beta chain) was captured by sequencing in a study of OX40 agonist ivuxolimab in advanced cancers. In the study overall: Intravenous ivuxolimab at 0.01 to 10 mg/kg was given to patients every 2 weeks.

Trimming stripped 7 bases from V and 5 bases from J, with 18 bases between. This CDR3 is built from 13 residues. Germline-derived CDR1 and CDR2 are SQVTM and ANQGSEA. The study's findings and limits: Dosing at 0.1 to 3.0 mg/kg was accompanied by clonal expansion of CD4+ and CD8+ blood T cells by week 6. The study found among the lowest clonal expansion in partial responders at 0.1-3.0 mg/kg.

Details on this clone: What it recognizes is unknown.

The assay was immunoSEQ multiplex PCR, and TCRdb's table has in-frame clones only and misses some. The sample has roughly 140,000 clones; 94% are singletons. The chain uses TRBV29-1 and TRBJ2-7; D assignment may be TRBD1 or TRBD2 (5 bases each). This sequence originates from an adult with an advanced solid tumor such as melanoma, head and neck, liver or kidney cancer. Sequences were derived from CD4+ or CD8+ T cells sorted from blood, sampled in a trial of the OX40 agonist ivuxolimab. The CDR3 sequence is CSALRGTTNEQYF. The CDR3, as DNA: TGCAGCGCCCTCCGGGGCACTACGAACGAGCAGTACTTC.